These 23 T cell receptor beta chains originate from one sample sequenced in a study of Ad26.COV2.S vaccination and SARS-CoV-2 variants. Sequencing was performed with immunoSEQ multiplex PCR; in TCRdb, only in-frame clones are kept and a portion is missing. Among approximately 97,000 clones listed, over 70% were seen once. The source material was peripheral blood, sampled after recovery from COVID-19. The receptors originated from a human donor who had recovered from COVID-19.

V gene TRBV5-1 combines with J gene TRBJ2-5, with D possibly TRBD1 on 5 matching bases. V was clipped by 4 bases and J by 5 bases, with 6 bases between them. CDR3 length equals 11 residues. The germline V gene has CDR1 SGHRS and CDR2 YFSETQ. In nucleotides, the CDR3 is TGCGCCAGCAGCCCAGGGGAGACCCAGTACTTC. Its translation is CASSPGETQYF.

This chain connects TRBV5-3 to TRBJ1-6; a possible D gene is TRBD1 (6 bases). TRBV5-3 qualifies as an ORF whose function is uncertain. Trimming stripped 5 bases from V and 7 bases from J, with 16 bases between. The CDR3 has 15 amino acids. As DNA, the CDR3 is TGTGCCAGAAGACCGCGGGGGCCAATAAATTCACCCCTCCACTTT. Amino acid sequence: CARRPRGPINSPLHF.

The chain carries TRBV24-1 and TRBJ2-1; possibly TRBD2 for D (7 bases). CDR1 and CDR2 (germline): KGHDR, SFDVKD. V was cut by 9 bases and J by 5 bases, with 13 bases left in between. CDR3 length equals 13 residues. CDR3 sequence reads: CATLGGGNNEQFF. The CDR3 DNA is TGTGCCACCCTAGGGGGGGGGAACAATGAGCAGTTCTTC.

The CDR3 nucleotides are TGCGCCAGCAGTCGGGCCCCAGGGGAGACCCAGTACTTC. This encodes CASSRAPGETQYF. The chain has TRBV5-1 and TRBJ2-5; D may be TRBD1 (5 bases). This CDR3 contains 13 residues. V was shortened by 5 bases and J by 5 bases, with 13 bases between the two germline ends. Germline loops: CDR1 SGHRS, CDR2 YFSETQ.

V usage is TRBV20-1 and J usage is TRBJ2-3; TRBD2 aligns across 9 bases. V dropped 3 bases and J dropped 4; count of bases not matched to a gene: 8. Germline V lookup: CDR1 DFQATT, CDR2 SNEGSKA (reference sequence). The CDR3 covers 15 residues. CDR3 sequence reads: CSASAGGGSADTQYF. For the CDR3, the DNA is TGCAGTGCTAGTGCGGGGGGGGGCTCAGCAGATACGCAGTATTTT.

The gene calls are TRBV20-1 and TRBJ2-1, with 7 bases aligning to TRBD2. CDR3 length: 11 amino acids. Germline trimming cut 3 bases from V and 8 bases from J; bases unmatched to any gene: 1. Per germline, CDR1 DFQATT and CDR2 SNEGSKA (reference sequence). CDR3 coding DNA: TGCAGTGCTAGGGGAGGGGATGAGCAGTTCTTC. It encodes CSARGGDEQFF.

CDR3 nucleotides: TGCAGCGTTGGGTCCTTTAGCTCTGGGGCCAACGTCCTGACTTTC. It specifies CSVGSFSSGANVLTF. The chain links TRBV29-1 to TRBJ2-6; D gene unclear. The CDR3 consists of 15 residues. Trimming cost V 4 bases and J 0 bases, with 10 bases left between them. Germline loops: CDR1 SQVTM, CDR2 ANQGSEA. The variable domain in full, completed from reference TRBV29-1 and TRBJ2-6, reads SAVISQKPSRDICQRGTSLTIQCQVDSQVTMMFWYRQQPGQSLTLIATANQGSEATYESGFVIDKFPISRPNLTFSTLTVSNMSPEDSSIYLCSVGSFSSGANVLTFGAGSRLTVL.

The chain combines TRBV30 with TRBJ1-1, with 7 bases identical to TRBD1. V lost 3 bases and J lost 0; bases outside the gene matches: 4. Germline assignment: CDR1 GTSNPN and CDR2 SVGIG (reference sequence). The CDR3 runs to 14 residues. The CDR3 region is CAWRTGLMNTEAFF. DNA of the CDR3: TGTGCCTGGAGGACAGGGCTGATGAACACTGAAGCTTTCTTT.

Here the CDR3 DNA reads TGTGCCTGGAGTAGCCGGACAGGGGGCTCCTACGAGCAGTACTTC. This encodes CAWSSRTGGSYEQYF. V gene TRBV30 combines with J gene TRBJ2-7, with 10 bases matching TRBD1. Germline V CDR1 and CDR2: GTSNPN, SVGIG (reference sequence). Trimming cost V 2 bases and J 0 bases; bases outside gene matches: 4. The CDR3 sequence is 15 residues long.

This clone was seen a single time. The chain recombines TRBV7-9 with TRBJ2-2; 8 nucleotides agree with TRBD1. With V trimmed by 6 bases and J by 1 base, 7 bases remained unmatched. The CDR3 length is 16 residues. CDR1 SEHNR and CDR2 FQNEAQ come from the germline V gene (reference sequence). The DNA for the CDR3 is TGTGCCAGCAGAATTACCGGGACAGGGAACACCGGGGAGCTGTTTTTT. This gives the protein CASRITGTGNTGELFF.

This chain joins TRBV2 and TRBJ2-6; D ambiguous. Trimming left V 6 bases short and J 0 bases short, with 15 bases between. Per germline, CDR1 SNHLY and CDR2 FYNNEI. This CDR3 has 17 amino acids. The CDR3 reads CASRGFQIYSGANVLTF. Written as DNA, the CDR3 is TGTGCCAGCAGGGGATTTCAGATTTACTCTGGGGCCAACGTCCTGACTTTC.

The chain joins TRBV6-6 to TRBJ1-1; 11 positions match TRBD1. Trimming at V came to 5 bases and at J to 6 bases, leaving 5 bases not matched to a gene. Germline V gives CDR1 MNHNY, CDR2 SVGAGI (reference sequence). The CDR3 has 14 amino acids. CDR3 DNA: TGTGCCAGCAGTCTAACGGGACAGGGGGCTGAAGCTTTCTTT. Translating gives CASSLTGQGAEAFF.

For this clone: Other nucleotide sequences from this sample produce the same CDR3. This chain uses TRBV7-2 with TRBJ1-4; weak D call: TRBD1 (6 bases). The CDR3 loop spans 15 amino acids. The germline CDR1 and CDR2 sequences are SGHTA and FQGNSA. V was cut by 4 bases and J by 0 bases, with 9 bases left in between. As DNA, the CDR3 is TGTGCCAGCAGCTCACAGGGTGCAACTAATGAAAAACTGTTTTTT. Amino acids: CASSSQGATNEKLFF.

This clone was counted once. The V gene is TRBV28, the J gene TRBJ2-5; either TRBD1 or TRBD2 may supply D (6 bases each). The CDR3 consists of 16 residues. CDR1 is MDHEN, CDR2 SYDVKM, per germline. V was pared by 9 bases and J by 3 bases, with 23 bases between. The CDR3 is CASNSAGHPWEETQYF. CDR3 sequence (DNA): TGTGCCAGTAACTCGGCGGGACATCCCTGGGAAGAGACCCAGTACTTC.

The chain recombines TRBV7-6 with TRBJ2-2; D unresolved. V was clipped by 5 bases and J by 6 bases, with 16 bases between them. CDR3 length: 15 amino acids. The germline V gene encodes CDR1 SGHVS and CDR2 FNYEAQ. Here the CDR3 reads CASSRANSRSGELFF. The CDR3 DNA reads TGTGCCAGCAGCCGAGCAAATTCCCGTTCCGGGGAGCTGTTTTTT.

This clone came up a few times. The chain joins TRBV12-3 or TRBV12-4 to TRBJ1-5, with D perhaps matching TRBD1 (5 bases). This CDR3 has 13 amino acids. Trimming removed 3 bases from V and 7 bases from J, with 10 bases in between. CDR3 amino acids: CASSLGGLQPQHF. For the CDR3, the DNA is TGTGCCAGCAGTTTGGGGGGATTACAGCCCCAGCATTTT.

The genes are TRBV7-9 and TRBJ2-7, with D perhaps given as TRBD1 or TRBD2 (6 bases each). V was cut by 0 bases and J by 0 bases, with 12 bases left in between. In germline, CDR1 is SEHNR, CDR2 FQNEAQ (reference sequence). This CDR3 has 16 amino acids. Written as DNA, the CDR3 is TGTGCCAGCAGCTTAGCGGGGGCGGGGACCTCCTACGAGCAGTACTTC. Translating gives CASSLAGAGTSYEQYF.

V and J are TRBV27 and TRBJ1-2; 10 bases fit TRBD1. Trimming took 3 bases from V and 6 from J; bases not matched to a gene: 1. The CDR3 is made up of 13 amino acids. CDR1 and CDR2 from the germline V gene are MNHEY and SMNVEV (reference sequence). CDR3 loop: CASSFGTGDGYTF. DNA of the CDR3: TGTGCCAGCAGTTTCGGGACAGGGGATGGCTACACCTTC.

The chain joins TRBV6-5 to TRBJ1-4, with D perhaps TRBD1 (6 bases). Looked up from germline, CDR1 is MNHEY and CDR2 is SVGAGI. The germline V and J ends were trimmed by 6 bases and 7 bases, with 9 bases remaining between them. The CDR3 contains 12 residues. CDR3 sequence reads: CASRNRAEKLFF. CDR3 DNA: TGTGCCAGCAGAAACAGGGCTGAAAAACTGTTTTTT.

V usage is TRBV28 and J usage is TRBJ2-1, with 10 bases that match TRBD2. The V gene's germline CDR1 is MDHEN and CDR2 SYDVKM. The J segment lost 5 bases and the V segment lost 7 bases, leaving 5 bases of the junction unmatched. There are 14 residues in the CDR3. The CDR3 spells CASIRLAGHNEQFF. As DNA, the CDR3 is TGTGCCAGCATCAGACTAGCGGGTCACAATGAGCAGTTCTTC.

This clone was seen only once. The genes are TRBV25-1 and TRBJ1-1; D is unclear. V was trimmed by 3 bases and J by 11 bases, leaving 13 bases between them. This CDR3 is 12 amino acids long. Germline V lookup: CDR1 MGHDK, CDR2 SYGVNS. The CDR3: CASSEDPRKAFF. In nucleotides, the CDR3 is TGTGCCAGCAGTGAGGACCCGCGAAAGGCTTTCTTT. The full variable domain, with the rest looked up from reference TRBV25-1 and TRBJ1-1, is EADIYQTPRYLVIGTGKKITLECSQTMGHDKMYWYQQDPGMELHLIHYSYGVNSTEKGDLSSESTVSRIRTEHFPLTLESARPSHTSQYLCASSEDPRKAFFGQGTRLTVV.

V gene TRBV30 combines with J gene TRBJ2-3; 9 bases are a match to TRBD1. This CDR3 is built from 14 residues. V lost 7 bases and J lost 1; bases outside the gene matches: 6. Per germline, CDR1 GTSNPN and CDR2 SVGIG (reference sequence). CDR3 in amino acids: CALQGARGTDTQYF. The CDR3 region has the DNA TGTGCCTTACAGGGGGCGCGGGGCACAGATACGCAGTATTTT.

The chain carries TRBV5-1 and TRBJ1-4; D may be TRBD1 (5 bases). CDR1 SGHRS and CDR2 YFSETQ come from the germline V gene. Trimming left V 0 bases short and J 14 bases short, with 32 bases between. This CDR3 comprises 19 residues. As DNA, the CDR3 is TGCGCCAGCAGCTTGGAAGGTTCGAGAGGGTTCCAGGGTGGCAGAGAGCTGTTTTTT. Residues: CASSLEGSRGFQGGRELFF.